The clone carrying this TCR beta chain has just a few counts. The entry originates in a study of identical twins. MiXCR, applied by TCRdb to the 5' RACE reads, yields one record per CDR3 protein. This sample yields 450,000 to 600,000 distinct CDR3 sequences, of which approximately 20% are seen a single time; about 0.5% belongs to the top ten. V was shortened by 4 bases and J by 0 bases, with 12 bases between the two germline ends. The CDR3 contains 14 residues. Germline CDR1 is SQVTM and CDR2 is ANQGSEA. This sample was also put to use in a study of yellow fever vaccine responses in identical twins.

This rearrangement joins TRBV29-1 to TRBJ1-2; D perhaps matches TRBD1 (6 bases). Input material: CD4+ T cells sorted from blood. This TCR was sampled from a woman aged 18-30 years in good health. The CDR3 sequence is CSVGEGVANYGYTF. DNA of the CDR3: TGCAGCGTTGGCGAGGGGGTGGCTAACTATGGCTACACCTTC.